These T cell receptor beta chains were read from a single sample in a study of T-cell reconstitution after alpha-beta-depleted transplantation in children. TCRdb passed the PCR reads through MiXCR, listing each CDR3 protein once. The sample records roughly 300,000 distinct CDR3 sequences, about 9.4% being singletons. The source material was PBMCs from the stem cell graft donor, sampled from the stem cell graft. These receptors were collected from a human donor who donated a stem cell graft to a child with acute lymphoblastic leukemia. The CDR3 runs from the conserved cysteine through the conserved F or W.

v_call	j_call	cdr3_length	cdr3_aa
TRBV12-3/TRBV12-4	TRBJ1-1	14	CASRRGRENTEAFF
TRBV7-2	TRBJ2-1	13	CASSPDSSDEQFF
TRBV7-9	TRBJ2-3	17	CASSLELGGVSSDTQYF
TRBV12-3/TRBV12-4	TRBJ2-7	14	CASSRLALRYEQYF
TRBV5-1	TRBJ2-5	14	CASSVGGSRETQYF
TRBV7-2	TRBJ2-2	16	CASSLAWTANTGELFF
TRBV27	TRBJ2-1	15	CASSLQTSGSGEQFF
TRBV20-1	TRBJ2-5	13	CSASPRGRETQYF
TRBV28	TRBJ2-3	16	CASSSPGTSSTDTQYF
TRBV28	TRBJ1-2	12	CASSWRNYGYTF
TRBV7-9	TRBJ2-7	14	CASTRRDSPYEQYF
TRBV7-2	TRBJ2-1	16	CASSPYGGGSYNEQFF
TRBV28	TRBJ1-2	17	CASSITLTGPLNYGYTF
TRBV20-1	TRBJ1-1	10	CRAGGVGAFF
TRBV5-1	TRBJ2-1	15	CASSVGTSGSDEQFF
TRBV7-2	TRBJ1-2	13	CASSLGGWDGYTF
TRBV5-6	TRBJ2-3	16	CASSSWGAILTDTQYF
TRBV7-9	TRBJ2-1	15	CASSPYGPPYNEQFF
TRBV6-2/TRBV6-3	TRBJ2-1	12	CATLNAYNEQFF
TRBV12-3/TRBV12-4	TRBJ1-2	13	CASSVDRGYGYTF
TRBV2	TRBJ1-1	15	CASTRGQISNTEAFF
TRBV3-1	TRBJ1-5	12	CASSQDLGPQHF
TRBV3-1	TRBJ2-7	16	CASSQYAGLAHREQYF
TRBV14	TRBJ2-2	17	CASSQDDTLEGTGELFF
TRBV27	TRBJ1-5	14	CASSLMGGGQPQHF
TRBV6-5	TRBJ2-3	16	CASSSRPGQGRDTQYF
TRBV5-5	TRBJ1-6	16	CASSLLGGTLGSPLHF
TRBV12-3/TRBV12-4	TRBJ1-1	15	CASKTGAPVNTEAFF
TRBV9	TRBJ2-3	13	CASSETSADTQYF
TRBV12-3/TRBV12-4	TRBJ2-5	14	CASSDGQGKETQYF
TRBV4-2	TRBJ1-4	17	CASSQEDWGQGGEKLFF
TRBV5-6	TRBJ2-1	16	CASSLILAELYNEQFF
TRBV9	TRBJ2-1	15	CASSVALAGGNEQFF
TRBV12-3/TRBV12-4	TRBJ2-3	13	CASRLTGFDTQYF
TRBV27	TRBJ1-2	14	CASSPLGGTYGYTF
TRBV2	TRBJ1-4	16	CASRTWTGRSNEKLFF
TRBV5-1	TRBJ1-1	14	CASSLDPFNTEAFF
TRBV7-9	TRBJ2-2	15	CASSNPGLAFGELFF
TRBV5-1	TRBJ2-7	15	CASSPGLAGAYEQYF
TRBV6-5	TRBJ2-5	17	CASSYLWGTGSQETQYF
TRBV12-3/TRBV12-4	TRBJ2-7	12	CASRPGGGRQYF
TRBV15	TRBJ1-3	13	CATSKAGGNTIYF
TRBV12-3/TRBV12-4	TRBJ2-1	16	CASRYETGRFPNEQFF
TRBV5-6	TRBJ2-1	11	CASSLISEQFF
TRBV18	TRBJ1-1	16	CASSPLRAAMNTEAFF
TRBV5-1	TRBJ1-1	15	CASSLTAMGNTEAFF
TRBV12-3/TRBV12-4	TRBJ2-5	18	CASSLNGPRQGRQETQYF
TRBV20-1	TRBJ2-2	17	CSARLPRGTGGTGELFF
TRBV3-1	TRBJ1-1	13	CASNRLGGTEAFF
TRBV4-1	TRBJ2-5	18	CASSQEGPGTGVQETQYF
TRBV7-9	TRBJ1-1	16	CASSLETAFMNTEAFF
TRBV20-1	TRBJ1-5	13	CSALVAGTQPQHF